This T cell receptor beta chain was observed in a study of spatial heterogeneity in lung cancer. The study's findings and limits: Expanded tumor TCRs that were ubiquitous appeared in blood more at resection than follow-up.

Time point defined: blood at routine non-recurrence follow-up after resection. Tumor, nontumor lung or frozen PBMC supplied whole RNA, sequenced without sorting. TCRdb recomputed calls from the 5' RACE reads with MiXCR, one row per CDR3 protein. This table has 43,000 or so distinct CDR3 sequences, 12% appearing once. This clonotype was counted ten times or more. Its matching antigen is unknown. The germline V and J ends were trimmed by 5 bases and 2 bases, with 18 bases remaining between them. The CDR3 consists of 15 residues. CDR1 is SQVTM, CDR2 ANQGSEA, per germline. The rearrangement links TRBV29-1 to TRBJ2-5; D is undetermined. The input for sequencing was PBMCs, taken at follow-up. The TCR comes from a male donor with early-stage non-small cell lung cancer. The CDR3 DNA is TGCAGCGTTCTCACATTCCGGGCAGTTCAAGAGACCCAGTACTTC. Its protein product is CSVLTFRAVQETQYF.